This is a list of T cell receptor beta chains from one sample in a study of cytomegalovirus exposure and HLA in healthy donors. The protocol was immunoSEQ multiplex PCR, while the TCRdb copy is restricted to in-frame clones and leaves out a portion. The table records around 260,000 clones, over 70% of them present only once. Material: PBMCs. The receptor set was obtained from a girl between 2 and 10 years old in good health and CMV-seronegative. CDR3s include the opening cysteine and the closing phenylalanine or tryptophan. D genes are given only for firm matches. Some rows have no size entry. The others give once, few or many, or a class for an expanded clone.

D	J	length	V	size	DNA	CDR3
-	TRBJ2-7	14	TRBV27	-	TGTGCCAGCAGTCTACAGACAGTAGGGTACGAGCAGTACTTC	CASSLQTVGYEQYF
-	TRBJ1-1	16	TRBV14	few	TGTGCCAGCAGCCATCCGATACAGGGCCCGCACACTGAAGCTTTCTTT	CASSHPIQGPHTEAFF
-	TRBJ2-2	15	TRBV5-6	-	TGTGCCAGCAGCCGATTTACTAAGAACACCGGGGAGCTGTTTTTT	CASSRFTKNTGELFF
TRBD2	TRBJ2-7	15	TRBV7-8	-	TGTGCCAGCAGCCCCGGGACTAGCGGAGCCTACGAGCAGTACTTC	CASSPGTSGAYEQYF
-	TRBJ2-7	14	TRBV19	-	TGTGCCAGTAGTATAACGGGACACATCTACGAGCAGTACTTC	CASSITGHIYEQYF
-	TRBJ2-7	15	TRBV5-1	-	TGCGCCAGCGGTATCCGAGGGGGGGCCTCCTACGAGCAGTACTTC	CASGIRGGASYEQYF
-	TRBJ1-2	17	TRBV28	-	TGTGCCACCTCCCCAGGCCGCTACACAACTGACGCTTATGGCTACACCTTC	CATSPGRYTTDAYGYTF
-	TRBJ1-2	15	TRBV5-1	-	TGCGCCAGCAGCTCCCGACAGATGGGTGGGTATGGCTACACCTTC	CASSSRQMGGYGYTF
TRBD2	TRBJ2-1	16	TRBV15	once	TGTGCCACCAGCGAACAGCGACTAGCGGGTGGGAATGAGCAGTTCTTC	CATSEQRLAGGNEQFF
-	TRBJ1-2	15	TRBV29-1	-	TGCAGCGCGGAAGAAGCGGGACCCCGTAACTATGGCTACACCTTC	CSAEEAGPRNYGYTF
-	TRBJ2-3	16	TRBV10-3	-	TGTGCCATTACTCGGGAGGGGGCGCGGAGCACAGATACGCAGTATTTT	CAITREGARSTDTQYF
-	TRBJ2-5	16	TRBV7-2	-	TGTGCCAGCAGCAAAAGGTCGGGAACTTCAAACTCCCGGTGGTACTTC	CASSKRSGTSNSRWYF
TRBD2	TRBJ2-7	15	TRBV11-2	-	TGTGCCAGCAGCCCCCAGGGAGGGGCGAGCTACGAGCAGTACTTC	CASSPQGGASYEQYF
TRBD2	TRBJ2-1	14	TRBV10-3	-	TGTGCCATCAGTGCTGTGACTAGCTTTAATGAGCAGTTCTTC	CAISAVTSFNEQFF
TRBD1	TRBJ2-7	13	TRBV5-1	-	TGCGCCAGCAGGGACAGGGAGGCCTACGAGCAGTACTTC	CASRDREAYEQYF
TRBD1	TRBJ2-5	13	TRBV27	-	TGTGCCAGCAGTCCAAACAGGGGAGAGACCCAGTACTTC	CASSPNRGETQYF
-	TRBJ2-1	15	TRBV15	few	TGTGCCACCAGCAGAGATCTAGCATACTACAATGAGCAGTTCTTC	CATSRDLAYYNEQFF
-	TRBJ2-1	15	TRBV2	-	TGTGCCAGCAGTGAATACGGGTTCCGGCCAGATGAGCAGTTCTTC	CASSEYGFRPDEQFF
TRBD2	TRBJ2-5	15	TRBV18	-	TGTGCCAGCTCACCAAAACTAGCGGGGATGGAGACCCAGTACTTC	CASSPKLAGMETQYF
-	TRBJ1-2	13	TRBV2	-	TGTGCCAGCAGCTCTATCTGGTTCTATGGCTACACCTTC	CASSSIWFYGYTF
-	TRBJ2-2	12	TRBV28	few	TGTGCCAGCCGCTCGCCAGCCGGGGAGCTGTTTTTT	CASRSPAGELFF
TRBD1	TRBJ2-7	17	TRBV28	few	TGTGCCACTACTGACAGGGGGCTTATGGGCAGCTCCTACGAGCAGTACTTC	CATTDRGLMGSSYEQYF
TRBD1	TRBJ2-5	14	TRBV7-9	-	TGTGCCAGCAGCTTCGGGACAGTTAGGGAGACCCAGTACTTC	CASSFGTVRETQYF
TRBD2	TRBJ2-1	13	TRBV28	-	TGTGCCAGCATCACTAGCGGATACAATGAGCAGTTCTTC	CASITSGYNEQFF
TRBD1	TRBJ1-2	16	TRBV6-6	-	TGTGCCAGCAGTAGCGAGGACAGGGTATCTATTCGTGGCTACACCTTC	CASSSEDRVSIRGYTF
-	TRBJ1-1	12	TRBV5-5	few	TGTGCCAGCAGCTTTCAGGCCGCTGAAGCTTTCTTT	CASSFQAAEAFF
-	TRBJ2-1	15	TRBV21-1	-	TGTGCCAGCAGCAAAGATACCGAGACCTACAATGAGCAGTTCTTC	CASSKDTETYNEQFF
-	TRBJ2-7	18	TRBV9	-	TGTGCCAGCAGCGTATATACCCCCTTTTCGGGAAGGGCCCACGAGCAGTACTTC	CASSVYTPFSGRAHEQYF
TRBD2	TRBJ2-5	13	TRBV5-6	once	TGTGCCAGCAGCTTACGGGGGGGAGTGACCCAGTACTTC	CASSLRGGVTQYF
TRBD1	TRBJ1-2	12	TRBV5-1	-	TGCGCCAGCAGCGGGGACAGGGTTGGCTACACCTTC	CASSGDRVGYTF
-	TRBJ2-3	14	TRBV7-6	-	TGTGCCAGCAGCTTATTGGGAGAAAGAGATACGCAGTATTTT	CASSLLGERDTQYF
TRBD1	TRBJ1-5	16	TRBV27	-	TGTGCCAGCAAGCTGACAGGGGGCGTAAGCAATCAGCCCCAGCATTTT	CASKLTGGVSNQPQHF
-	TRBJ2-1	16	TRBV6-6	-	TGTGCCAGCAGTTATCCGCGGCGTAGCTCCTACAATGAGCAGTTCTTC	CASSYPRRSSYNEQFF
TRBD1	TRBJ1-5	15	TRBV5-1	-	TGCGCCAGCAGCCCCGGACAGGGGGACAATCAGCCCCAGCATTTT	CASSPGQGDNQPQHF
-	TRBJ1-6	13	TRBV7-9	-	TGTGCCAGCCGGGAACTGTATAATTCACCCCTCCACTTT	CASRELYNSPLHF
-	TRBJ1-4	14	TRBV7-8	-	TGTGCCAGCAGCTTACGCTTGGGGGGTGAAAAACTGTTTTTT	CASSLRLGGEKLFF
TRBD1	TRBJ1-4	11	TRBV29-1	-	TGCAGCGTCCCGGACAGGGGAGAACTGTTTTTT	CSVPDRGELFF
-	TRBJ2-2	16	TRBV7-3	few	TGTGCCAGCAGCTTACGGGGGACTGCGAACACCGGGGAGCTGTTTTTT	CASSLRGTANTGELFF
-	TRBJ1-4	14	TRBV6-1	-	TGTGCCAGCAGTCGTGGACACTCTAATGAAAAACTGTTTTTT	CASSRGHSNEKLFF
-	TRBJ2-1	14	TRBV5-1	-	TGCGCCAGCAGGGCAGACAGCTCCTACAATGAGCAGTTCTTC	CASRADSSYNEQFF
-	TRBJ1-2	11	TRBV6-5	-	TGTGCCACTGAGGGAACCTATGGCTACACCTTC	CATEGTYGYTF
TRBD1	TRBJ2-1	13	TRBV27	-	TGTGCCAGCAGGACAGGGGAGTCTGATGAGCAGTTCTTC	CASRTGESDEQFF
-	TRBJ2-1	12	TRBV30	-	TGTGCCTGGAATGAACAGGTTAATGAGCAGTTCTTC	CAWNEQVNEQFF
TRBD1	TRBJ2-7	14	TRBV2	-	TGTGCCAGCAGTGAAGTGGGACAGGGAGACGAGCAGTACTTC	CASSEVGQGDEQYF
TRBD2	TRBJ2-4	13	TRBV7-9	-	TGTGCCAGCAGATTGGGGGAGGGAAACATTCAGTACTTC	CASRLGEGNIQYF
-	TRBJ2-7	15	TRBV7-2	-	TGTGCCAGCAACCCCCAAGGACTCCAATTCTACGAGCAGTACTTC	CASNPQGLQFYEQYF
TRBD1	TRBJ1-4	16	TRBV5-8	-	TGTGCCAGCAGCTTGGCCGTGGGACAGGGCCATGAAAAACTGTTTTTT	CASSLAVGQGHEKLFF
-	TRBJ2-1	14	TRBV28	-	TGTGCCAGCACAGGGCAGCCCAAATACAATGAGCAGTTCTTC	CASTGQPKYNEQFF